Here is one T cell receptor (beta chain) with its context. This sample stems from a study of OX40 agonist ivuxolimab in advanced cancers. Study information: Patients' therapy was ivuxolimab, an antibody that acts as an agonist of OX40 (CD134). While on treatment, patients had intravenous ivuxolimab at 0.01 to 10 mg/kg every 2 weeks.

Sequenced by immunoSEQ multiplex PCR; TCRdb stores in-frame clones only, minus some. The top ten hold around 3.3% of the sample, which has some 94,000 clones, more than 90% seen once. Germline CDR1 SGHAT, CDR2 FQNNGV. The CDR3 totals 15 residues. V lost 4 bases, J lost 0 bases, and 5 bases stayed unmatched. The clonotype originates from an adult with an advanced solid tumor such as melanoma, head and neck, liver or kidney cancer. The chain employs TRBV11-2 and TRBJ1-1; 7 bases are shared with TRBD1. The sample consisted of CD4+ or CD8+ T cells sorted from blood, taken in a trial of the OX40 agonist ivuxolimab. This CDR3 reads CASSSRQGLNTEAFF. For the CDR3, the DNA is TGTGCCAGCAGCTCACGACAGGGTTTGAACACTGAAGCTTTCTTT. Full variable domain (rest looked up from reference TRBV11-2 and TRBJ1-1): EAGVAQSPRYKIIEKRQSVAFWCNPISGHATLYWYQQILGQGPKLLIQFQNNGVVDDSQLPKDRFSAERLKGVDSTLKIQPAKLEDSAVYLCASSSRQGLNTEAFFGQGTRLTVV.